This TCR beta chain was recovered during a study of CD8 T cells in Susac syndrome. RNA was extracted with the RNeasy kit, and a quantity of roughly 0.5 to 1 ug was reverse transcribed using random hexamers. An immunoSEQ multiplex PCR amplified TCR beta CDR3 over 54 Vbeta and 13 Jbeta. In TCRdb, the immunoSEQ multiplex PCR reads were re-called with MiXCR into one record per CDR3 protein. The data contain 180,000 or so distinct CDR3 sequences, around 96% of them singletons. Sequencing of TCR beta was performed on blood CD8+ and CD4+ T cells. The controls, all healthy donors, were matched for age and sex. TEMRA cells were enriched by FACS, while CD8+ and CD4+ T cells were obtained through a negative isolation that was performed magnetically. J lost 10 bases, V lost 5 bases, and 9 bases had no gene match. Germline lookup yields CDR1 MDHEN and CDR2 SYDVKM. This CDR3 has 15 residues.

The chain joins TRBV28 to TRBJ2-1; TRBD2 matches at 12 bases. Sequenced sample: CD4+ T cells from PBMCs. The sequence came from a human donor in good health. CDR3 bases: TGTGCCAGCAGTACCCGACTAGCGGGAGTTGAGGAGCAGTTCTTC. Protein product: CASSTRLAGVEEQFF.